The clone carrying this TCR beta chain came up many times. This sample stems from a study of response to subunit inactivated influenza vaccine. The CDR3 covers 15 residues. After removal of 6 bases from V and 1 base from J, the junction contained 7 bases not matched to a gene. CDR1 and CDR2 from the germline V gene are ENHRY and SYGVKD. One entry per CDR3 protein results from TCRdb running MiXCR on the RT-PCR reads. The sample has approximately 530,000 distinct CDR3 sequences, roughly 7.6% seen once. The rearrangement links TRBV10-3 to TRBJ1-1, with TRBD1 matching over 8 bases. This clonotype was sampled from a man between 50 and 69 years old who received an inactivated influenza vaccine. The sequenced sample was PBMCs from blood, obtained less than 25 months after vaccination. The CDR3 protein is CAIRGKTGENTEAFF. CDR3 DNA sequence: TGTGCCATCAGAGGGAAGACAGGGGAGAACACTGAAGCTTTCTTT.